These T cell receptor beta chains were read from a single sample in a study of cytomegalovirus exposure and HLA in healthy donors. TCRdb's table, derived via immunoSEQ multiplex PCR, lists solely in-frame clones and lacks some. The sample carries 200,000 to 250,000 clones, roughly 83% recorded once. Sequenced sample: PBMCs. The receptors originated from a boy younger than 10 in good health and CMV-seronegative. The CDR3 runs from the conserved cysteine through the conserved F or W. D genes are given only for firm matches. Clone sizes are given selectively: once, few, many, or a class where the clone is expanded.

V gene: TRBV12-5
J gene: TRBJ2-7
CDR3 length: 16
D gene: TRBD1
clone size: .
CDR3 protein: CASGLPPGQGAHEQYF

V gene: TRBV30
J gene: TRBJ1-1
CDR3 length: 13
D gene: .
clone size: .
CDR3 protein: CAWILREGTEAFF

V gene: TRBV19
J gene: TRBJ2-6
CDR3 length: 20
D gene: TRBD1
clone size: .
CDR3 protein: CASSMGTVSKFSSGANVLTF

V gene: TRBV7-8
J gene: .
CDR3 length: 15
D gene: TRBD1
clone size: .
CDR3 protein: CASSFDRAGVYEQYF

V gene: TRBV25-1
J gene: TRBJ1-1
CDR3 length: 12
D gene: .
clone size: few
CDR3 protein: CASSESVAEAFF

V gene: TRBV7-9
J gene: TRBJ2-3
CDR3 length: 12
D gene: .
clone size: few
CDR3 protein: CASSSGLDTQYF

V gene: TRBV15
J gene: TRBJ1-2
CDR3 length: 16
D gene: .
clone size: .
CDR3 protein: CATSRAPAGIGYGYTF

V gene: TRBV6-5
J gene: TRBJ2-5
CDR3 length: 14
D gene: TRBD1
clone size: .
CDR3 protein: CASSPDRGRETQYF

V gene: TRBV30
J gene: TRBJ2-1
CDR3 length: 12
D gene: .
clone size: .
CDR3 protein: CACTQGPREQFF

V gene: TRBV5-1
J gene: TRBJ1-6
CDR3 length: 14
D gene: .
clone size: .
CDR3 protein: CASSSRTVNSPLHF

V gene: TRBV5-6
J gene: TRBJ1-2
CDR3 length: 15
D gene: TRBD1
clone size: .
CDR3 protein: CASSLISDRGDGYTF

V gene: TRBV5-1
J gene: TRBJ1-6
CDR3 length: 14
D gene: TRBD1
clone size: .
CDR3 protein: CASSQGQANSPLHF

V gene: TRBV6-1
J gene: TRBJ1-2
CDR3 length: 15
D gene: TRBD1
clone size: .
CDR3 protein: CASSSRDRGIHGYTF

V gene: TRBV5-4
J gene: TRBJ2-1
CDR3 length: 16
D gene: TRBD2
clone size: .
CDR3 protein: CASSLRQGGAYNEQFF

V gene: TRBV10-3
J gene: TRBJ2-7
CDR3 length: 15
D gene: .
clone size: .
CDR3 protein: CAIRDSGSSSYEQYF

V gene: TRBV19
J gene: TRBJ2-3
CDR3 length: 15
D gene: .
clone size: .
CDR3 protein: CASTLRGSGRDTQYF

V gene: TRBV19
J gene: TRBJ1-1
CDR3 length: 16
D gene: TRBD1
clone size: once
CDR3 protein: CASSMGGQRLNTEAFF

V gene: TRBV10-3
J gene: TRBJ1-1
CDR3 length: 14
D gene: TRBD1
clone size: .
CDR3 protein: CAIQTGGLGTEAFF

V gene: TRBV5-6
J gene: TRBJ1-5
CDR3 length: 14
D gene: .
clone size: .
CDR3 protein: CASSSTGLNQPQHF

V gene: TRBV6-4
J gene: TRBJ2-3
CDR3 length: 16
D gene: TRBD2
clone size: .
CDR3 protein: CASSARPSGMPDTQYF

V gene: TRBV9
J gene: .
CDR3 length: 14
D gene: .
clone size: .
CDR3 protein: CASSVGLGGYEQYF

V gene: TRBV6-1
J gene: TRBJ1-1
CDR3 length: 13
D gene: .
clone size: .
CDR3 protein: CASSESRALSAFF

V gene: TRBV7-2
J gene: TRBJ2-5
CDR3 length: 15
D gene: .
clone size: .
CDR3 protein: CASSLAGGLKETQYF

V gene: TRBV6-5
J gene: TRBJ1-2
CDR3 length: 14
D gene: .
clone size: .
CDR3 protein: CASSERGRGGGYTF